This is a list of T cell receptor beta chains from one sample in a study of human T cells and chemical hapten exposure. One entry per CDR3 protein, called by TCRdb with MiXCR from the RACE reads. The sample lists around 69,000 distinct CDR3 sequences; about 9.4% were seen once. The sequencing here drew on whole blood, taken in connection with sensitization to the hapten diphenylcyclopropenone (DPC). All receptors come from a woman in her 40s with alopecia areata. Some clones in this sample may be carry-over from other donors' samples. Each CDR3 is given with its conserved first and last residue. A D gene is named only where the DNA matches it firmly. The size entry is marked missing in some rows and otherwise reads once, few, many or a size class.

TRBD1	-	TRBV4-3	16	TRBJ1-1	TGCGCCAGCAGCCCGAGCTTCGGACAGGTAAACACTGAAGCTTTCTTT	CASSPSFGQVNTEAFF
-	many	TRBV3-1	15	TRBJ1-3	TGTGCCAGCAGCCACCAGGGTTCTTTTGGAAACACCATATATTTT	CASSHQGSFGNTIYF
TRBD1	many	TRBV7-3	12	TRBJ1-2	TGTGCCAGCAGCTTTCAGGGGGGAGGCTACACCTTC	CASSFQGGGYTF
TRBD2	many	TRBV7-6	17	TRBJ2-1	TGTGCCAGCAGCCCTGCGGGGGGGCCACACCCCTACAATGAGCAGTTCTTC	CASSPAGGPHPYNEQFF
TRBD1	many	TRBV23-1	19	TRBJ2-4	TGCGCCAGTATTCCGTCGGACAGGGGGGAGCTATTAGCCAAAAACATTCAGTACTTC	CASIPSDRGELLAKNIQYF
-	many	TRBV28	15	TRBJ2-1	TGTGCCAGCAGTTGGGACACAACGGGTTACAATGAGCAGTTCTTC	CASSWDTTGYNEQFF
-	many	TRBV18	15	TRBJ1-2	TGTGCCAGCTCACCACAGGGTGGGCCTGGCTATGGCTACACCTTC	CASSPQGGPGYGYTF
-	-	TRBV24-1	16	TRBJ2-1	TGTGCCACCAGTGGCGTGGACACGACAGGCGGCAATGAGCAGTTCTTC	CATSGVDTTGGNEQFF
-	many	TRBV15	15	TRBJ1-3	TGTGCCACCAGCCCTATTAGGGGCTCTGGAAACACCATATATTTT	CATSPIRGSGNTIYF
-	-	TRBV20-1	13	TRBJ1-2	TGCAGTGCTGTCCCGGACAGTTTCTATGGCTACACCTTC	CSAVPDSFYGYTF
-	-	TRBV29-1	13	TRBJ2-3	TGCAGCGTCACCGGGGTAGTCACAGATACGCAGTATTTT	CSVTGVVTDTQYF
TRBD2	few	TRBV6-6	14	TRBJ2-1	TGTGCCAGCAGTTGGGGACTAGTGAGGAATGAGCAGTTCTTC	CASSWGLVRNEQFF
-	many	TRBV5-6	13	TRBJ1-6	TGTGCCAGCAGCTTTGGGCAGGGATCGCCCCTCCACTTT	CASSFGQGSPLHF
-	few	TRBV5-1	15	TRBJ2-3	TGCGCCAGCACCCCCATTGGGGCTCACACAGATACGCAGTATTTT	CASTPIGAHTDTQYF
TRBD2	-	TRBV19	15	TRBJ2-6	TGTGCCAGTAAGACGGGGGGGCTTGGGGCCAACGTCCTGACTTTC	CASKTGGLGANVLTF
-	-	TRBV18	13	TRBJ2-1	TGTGCCAGCTCACCACCTAGCTACAATGAGCAGTTCTTC	CASSPPSYNEQFF
-	-	TRBV18	14	TRBJ1-1	TGTGCCAGCTCACCACTGCAGGGTTGGACTGAAGCTTTCTTT	CASSPLQGWTEAFF
-	-	TRBV7-2	14	TRBJ1-2	TGTGCCAGCAGCTCCGCGTCCGGAGACTATGGCTACACCTTC	CASSSASGDYGYTF
-	many	TRBV7-6	13	TRBJ1-2	TGTGCCAGCAGCTCGTGGGGTCCCTATGGCTACACCTTC	CASSSWGPYGYTF
-	-	TRBV4-1	12	TRBJ2-1	TGCGCCAGCAGCCAAACCAACGGCTTCTCGTTCTTC	CASSQTNGFSFF
TRBD2	-	TRBV4-2	16	TRBJ2-1	TGTGCCAGCAGCCAACGTGGACTAGCGGACTACAATGAGCAGTTCTTC	CASSQRGLADYNEQFF
-	few	TRBV7-9	13	TRBJ1-4	TGTGCCAGCAGCGGTCTGGGGGGCGGAAAACTGTTTTTT	CASSGLGGGKLFF
-	few	TRBV12-3/TRBV12-4	14	TRBJ2-2	TGTGCCAGCAGTTTAGGGGGGATCACCGGGGAGCTGTTTTTT	CASSLGGITGELFF
TRBD1	few	TRBV10-3	16	TRBJ2-2	TGTGCCATCAGTGACCCGACAGGGCCGAACACCGGGGAGCTGTTTTTT	CAISDPTGPNTGELFF
-	many	TRBV4-1	15	TRBJ2-7	TGCGCCAGCAGTACCAGGGGGGTCAACCGCGACGAGCAGTACTTC	CASSTRGVNRDEQYF
-	few	TRBV7-9	14	TRBJ2-5	TGTGCCAGCAGCCCTCCCCAGTGGGGTGAGACCCAGTACTTC	CASSPPQWGETQYF
TRBD2	few	TRBV28	13	TRBJ2-7	TGTGCCGTCAGTGTCTCCGCGGGGGGCGAGCAGTACTTC	CAVSVSAGGEQYF
TRBD1	few	TRBV7-9	15	TRBJ2-7	TGTGCCAGCAGCCCACGGACAGGGGGCAGGTCCGAGCAGTACTTC	CASSPRTGGRSEQYF
TRBD1	many	TRBV3-1	15	TRBJ2-1	TGTGCCAGCAGCCAAGTCTTAGGGACAGGCAGCGAGCAGTTCTTC	CASSQVLGTGSEQFF
-	many	TRBV18	14	TRBJ2-1	TGTGCCAGCTCACCGCGGACAGAGTACAATGAGCAGTTCTTC	CASSPRTEYNEQFF
TRBD1	many	TRBV2	14	TRBJ2-7	TGTGCCAGCAGTGAGAGGCAGGGGGCCAACGAGCAGTACTTC	CASSERQGANEQYF
TRBD2	many	TRBV6-6	15	TRBJ2-1	TGTGCCAGTGTTATAGGGACCGGGGGGTACAATGAGCAGTTCTTC	CASVIGTGGYNEQFF
-	-	TRBV5-4	16	TRBJ2-3	TGTGCCAGCAGCTACCCCCCCTTGGCGGGGAGCGGAACGCAGTATTTT	CASSYPPLAGSGTQYF
-	-	TRBV19	15	TRBJ1-5	TGTGCCAGTAGCCTGACCCCCGATAGCAATCAGCCCCAGCATTTT	CASSLTPDSNQPQHF
-	many	TRBV20-1	14	TRBJ2-7	TGCAGTGCTAGGGAATTTGGACGACTGTACGAGCAGTACTTC	CSAREFGRLYEQYF
-	-	TRBV7-2	13	TRBJ2-5	TGTGCCAGCAGCTTAGAAAGGGGAGAGACCCAGTACTTC	CASSLERGETQYF
TRBD1	many	TRBV7-2	13	TRBJ1-6	TGTGCCAGCAGTTACGACAGGGATTCACCCCTCCACTTT	CASSYDRDSPLHF
-	many	TRBV7-9	13	TRBJ2-5	TGTGCCAGCAGCTCCCGGCGCCAAGAGACCCAGTACTTC	CASSSRRQETQYF
-	few	TRBV29-1	14	TRBJ2-1	TGCAGCGTGCACCCTAGCAGAAAATACAATGAGCAGTTCTTC	CSVHPSRKYNEQFF
TRBD2	few	TRBV20-1	14	TRBJ2-7	TGCAGTGCTAGAGGGCGGGGGGCGGCCTACGAGCAGTACTTC	CSARGRGAAYEQYF
-	-	TRBV12-3/TRBV12-4	13	TRBJ2-2	TGTGCCAGCAGTCGCACGACAGCCGGGGAGCTGTTTTTT	CASSRTTAGELFF
TRBD2	-	TRBV7-2	16	TRBJ2-7	TGTGCCAGCAGCTTAGCGCTGGGCGGGAGCTCCTACGAGCAGTACTTC	CASSLALGGSSYEQYF
TRBD2	many	TRBV6-1	14	TRBJ2-5	TGTGCCACCGGGGGAGCGGGGGTCCAAGAGACCCAGTACTTC	CATGGAGVQETQYF
-	many	TRBV7-9	13	TRBJ2-4	TGTGCCAGCAGCCAGGGAGCCAAAAACATTCAGTACTTC	CASSQGAKNIQYF
TRBD1	-	TRBV2	14	TRBJ2-1	TGTGCCAGCTTAGGGACAGGGGTTTACAATGAGCAGTTCTTC	CASLGTGVYNEQFF
-	many	TRBV3-2	17	TRBJ2-7	TGTGCCAGCAGCCGTGGACGACGGGGAGGGATATCCTACGAGCAGTACTTC	CASSRGRRGGISYEQYF
TRBD1	-	TRBV25-1	17	TRBJ1-1	TGTGCCAGCAGTGCTGAATGGGTGACAGGGAGGGGGATTGAAGCTTTCTTT	CASSAEWVTGRGIEAFF
-	-	TRBV6-2/TRBV6-3	16	TRBJ1-1	TGTGCCAGCAGTTACGCAAAGGTCGGGGCCTACACTGAAGCTTTCTTT	CASSYAKVGAYTEAFF